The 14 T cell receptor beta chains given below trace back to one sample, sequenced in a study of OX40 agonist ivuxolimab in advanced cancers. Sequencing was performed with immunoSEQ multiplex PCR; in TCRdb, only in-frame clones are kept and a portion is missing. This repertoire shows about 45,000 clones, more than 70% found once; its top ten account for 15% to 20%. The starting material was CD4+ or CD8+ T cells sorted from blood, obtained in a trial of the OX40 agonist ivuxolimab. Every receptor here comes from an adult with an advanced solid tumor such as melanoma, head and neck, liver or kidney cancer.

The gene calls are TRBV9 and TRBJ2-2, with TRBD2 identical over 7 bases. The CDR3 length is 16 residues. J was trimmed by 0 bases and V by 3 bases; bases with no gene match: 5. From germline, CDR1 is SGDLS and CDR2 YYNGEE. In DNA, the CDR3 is TGTGCCAGCAGCGGATATAGCGGGTCGAACACCGGGGAGCTGTTTTTT. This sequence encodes CASSGYSGSNTGELFF. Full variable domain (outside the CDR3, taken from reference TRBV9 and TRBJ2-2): DSGVTQTPKHLITATGQRVTLRCSPRSGDLSVYWYQQSLDQGLQFLIQYYNGEERAKGNILERFSAQQFPDLHSELNLSSLELGDSALYFCASSGYSGSNTGELFFGEGSRLTVL.

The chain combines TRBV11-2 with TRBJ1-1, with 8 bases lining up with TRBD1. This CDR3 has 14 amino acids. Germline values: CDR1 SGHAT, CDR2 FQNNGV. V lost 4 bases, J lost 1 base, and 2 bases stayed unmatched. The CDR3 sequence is CASSYDRGNTEAFF. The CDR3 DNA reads TGTGCCAGCAGCTACGACAGGGGGAACACTGAAGCTTTCTTT. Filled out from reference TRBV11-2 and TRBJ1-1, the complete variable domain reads EAGVAQSPRYKIIEKRQSVAFWCNPISGHATLYWYQQILGQGPKLLIQFQNNGVVDDSQLPKDRFSAERLKGVDSTLKIQPAKLEDSAVYLCASSYDRGNTEAFFGQGTRLTVV.

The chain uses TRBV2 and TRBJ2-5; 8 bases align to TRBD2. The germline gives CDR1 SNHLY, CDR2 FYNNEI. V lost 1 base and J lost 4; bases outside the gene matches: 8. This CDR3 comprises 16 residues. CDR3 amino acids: CASSEGLAGGGETQYF. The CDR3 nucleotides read TGTGCCAGCAGTGAAGGGTTGGCGGGGGGCGGAGAGACCCAGTACTTC. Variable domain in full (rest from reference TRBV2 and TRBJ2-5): EPEVTQTPSHQVTQMGQEVILRCVPISNHLYFYWYRQILGQKVEFLVSFYNNEISEKSEIFDDQFSVERPDGSNFTLKIRSTKLEDSAMYFCASSEGLAGGGETQYFGPGTRLLVL.

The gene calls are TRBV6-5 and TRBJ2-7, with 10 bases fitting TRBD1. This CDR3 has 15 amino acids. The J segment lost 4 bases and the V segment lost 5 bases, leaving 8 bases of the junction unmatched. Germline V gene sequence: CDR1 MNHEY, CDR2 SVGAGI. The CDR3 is CASSKDGQGGYEQYF. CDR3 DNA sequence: TGTGCCAGCAGTAAGGATGGACAGGGGGGATACGAGCAGTACTTC.

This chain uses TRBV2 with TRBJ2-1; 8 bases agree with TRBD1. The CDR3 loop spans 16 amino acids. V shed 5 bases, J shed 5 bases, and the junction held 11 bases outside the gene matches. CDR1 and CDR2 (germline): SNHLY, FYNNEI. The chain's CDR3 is CASSSRTGFIDNEQFF. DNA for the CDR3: TGTGCCAGCAGTTCCCGGACAGGGTTTATCGACAATGAGCAGTTCTTC.

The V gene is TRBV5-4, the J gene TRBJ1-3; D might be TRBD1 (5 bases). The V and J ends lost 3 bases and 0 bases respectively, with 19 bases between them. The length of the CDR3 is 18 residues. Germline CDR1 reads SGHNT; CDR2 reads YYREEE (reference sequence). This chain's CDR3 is CASSSEVVGAPSGNTIYF. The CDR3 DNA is TGTGCCAGCAGCTCCGAGGTGGTAGGGGCCCCCTCTGGAAACACCATATATTTT.

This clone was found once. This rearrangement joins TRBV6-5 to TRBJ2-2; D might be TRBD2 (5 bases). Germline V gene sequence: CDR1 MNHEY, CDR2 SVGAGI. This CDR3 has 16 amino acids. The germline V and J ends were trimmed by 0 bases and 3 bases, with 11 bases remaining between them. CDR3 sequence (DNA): TGTGCCAGCAGTTACTCCCGGACTGTATACACCGGGGAGCTGTTTTTT. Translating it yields CASSYSRTVYTGELFF.

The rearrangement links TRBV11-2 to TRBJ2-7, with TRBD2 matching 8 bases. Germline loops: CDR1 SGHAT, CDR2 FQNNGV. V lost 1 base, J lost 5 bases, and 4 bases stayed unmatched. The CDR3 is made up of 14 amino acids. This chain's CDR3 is CASSLAGGPNEQYF. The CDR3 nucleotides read TGTGCCAGCAGCTTAGCGGGAGGGCCCAACGAGCAGTACTTC.

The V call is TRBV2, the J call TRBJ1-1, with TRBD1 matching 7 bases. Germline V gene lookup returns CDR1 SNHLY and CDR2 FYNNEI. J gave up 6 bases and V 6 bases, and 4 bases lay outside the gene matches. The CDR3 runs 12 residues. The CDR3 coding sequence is TGTGCCAGCAGAGGGGGCTGGGCTGAAGCTTTCTTT. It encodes CASRGGWAEAFF.

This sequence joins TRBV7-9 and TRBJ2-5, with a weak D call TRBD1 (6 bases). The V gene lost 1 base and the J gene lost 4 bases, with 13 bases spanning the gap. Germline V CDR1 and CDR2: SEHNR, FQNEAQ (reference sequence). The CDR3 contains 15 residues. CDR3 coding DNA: TGTGCCAGCAGCTTAGTCGGGACAATCGGAGAGACCCAGTACTTC. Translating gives CASSLVGTIGETQYF.

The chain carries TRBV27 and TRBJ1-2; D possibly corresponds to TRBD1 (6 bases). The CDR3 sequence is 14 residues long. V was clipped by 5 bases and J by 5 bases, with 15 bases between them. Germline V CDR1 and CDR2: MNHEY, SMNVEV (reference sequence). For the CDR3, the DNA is TGTGCCAGCAGTACGGGGACAAGCACATATGGCTACACCTTC. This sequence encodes CASSTGTSTYGYTF.

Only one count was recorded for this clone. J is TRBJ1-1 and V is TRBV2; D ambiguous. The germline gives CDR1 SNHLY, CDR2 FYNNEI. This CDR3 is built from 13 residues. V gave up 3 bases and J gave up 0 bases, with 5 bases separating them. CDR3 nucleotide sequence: TGTGCCAGCAGTGACGGGGTGAACACTGAAGCTTTCTTT. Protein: CASSDGVNTEAFF.

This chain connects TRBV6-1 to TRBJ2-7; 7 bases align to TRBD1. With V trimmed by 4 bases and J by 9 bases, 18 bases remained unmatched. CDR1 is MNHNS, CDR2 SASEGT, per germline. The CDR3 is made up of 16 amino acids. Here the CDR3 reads CASSGHRDSDPLGQYF. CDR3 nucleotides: TGTGCCAGCAGTGGTCACCGGGACAGCGATCCCCTTGGGCAGTACTTC.

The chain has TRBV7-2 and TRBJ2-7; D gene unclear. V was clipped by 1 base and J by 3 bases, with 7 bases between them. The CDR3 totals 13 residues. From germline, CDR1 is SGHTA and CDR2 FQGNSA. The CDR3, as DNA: TGTGCCAGCAGCTTAGTCCACGGCTACGAGCAGTACTTC. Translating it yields CASSLVHGYEQYF.